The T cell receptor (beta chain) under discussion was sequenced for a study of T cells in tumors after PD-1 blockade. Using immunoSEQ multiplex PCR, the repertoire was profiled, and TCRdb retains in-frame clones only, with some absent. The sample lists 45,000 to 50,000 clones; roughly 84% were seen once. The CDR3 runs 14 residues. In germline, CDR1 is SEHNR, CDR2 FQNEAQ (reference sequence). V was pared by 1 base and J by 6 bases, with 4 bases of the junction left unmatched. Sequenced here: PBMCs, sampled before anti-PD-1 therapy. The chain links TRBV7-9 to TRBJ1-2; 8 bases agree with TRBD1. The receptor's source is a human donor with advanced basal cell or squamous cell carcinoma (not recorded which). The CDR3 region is CASSLGSGGDGYTF. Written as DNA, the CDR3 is TGTGCCAGCAGCTTAGGGTCAGGGGGCGATGGCTACACCTTC.